Below, 17 T cell receptor beta chains from the same sample are listed, as sequenced in a study of monozygotic twins with inflammatory bowel disease. TCRdb reprocessed the 5' RACE reads; each CDR3 protein has one entry and no DNA is given. Listed are around 450,000 distinct CDR3 sequences; about 2.4% falls within the top ten. The material sequenced was blood. The receptors originated from a human donor with ulcerative colitis or Crohn's disease, or a healthy co-twin of an affected twin (not recorded which).

V and J are TRBV6-5 and TRBJ2-7; there is no DNA to check the TCRdb D call of TRBD1. From germline, CDR1 is MNHEY and CDR2 SVGAGI. This CDR3 has 15 amino acids. CDR3 protein: CASSYRDKSSYEQYF.

The chain employs TRBV9 and TRBJ2-5; there is no DNA to check the TCRdb D call of TRBD1. The CDR3 is made up of 15 amino acids. Per germline, CDR1 SGDLS and CDR2 YYNGEE. The CDR3 loop is CASSVQGGSQETQYF. Full variable domain (remainder filled in from reference TRBV9 and TRBJ2-5): DSGVTQTPKHLITATGQRVTLRCSPRSGDLSVYWYQQSLDQGLQFLIQYYNGEERAKGNILERFSAQQFPDLHSELNLSSLELGDSALYFCASSVQGGSQETQYFGPGTRLLVL.

The V call is TRBV12-3 or TRBV12-4, the J call TRBJ1-2. This CDR3 is built from 12 residues. The CDR3 loop is CASRGGGDGYTF.

The gene calls are TRBV7-3 and TRBJ2-2. Per the germline V gene, CDR1 is SGHTA and CDR2 is FQGTGA. CDR3 length: 16 amino acids. The CDR3 protein is CASSSSTASNTGELFF.

V and J are TRBV10-3 and TRBJ2-3; TCRdb gives TRBD1 as the D gene, but with no DNA this cannot be confirmed. Germline CDR1 is ENHRY and CDR2 is SYGVKD. There are 14 residues in the CDR3. CDR3 loop: CAIRGGLSTDTQYF.

The CDR3 reads CASSFSREPYEQYF. The chain uses TRBV11-1 and TRBJ2-7. CDR3 size: 14 residues. The germline V gene has CDR1 SGHAT and CDR2 FQDESV (reference sequence).

The chain joins TRBV18 to TRBJ1-4. Looked up from germline, CDR1 is KGHSH and CDR2 is LQKENI. The CDR3 sequence is 16 residues long. The CDR3 is CASSPTGGNSNEKLFF.

The genes are TRBV18 and TRBJ2-7; the TCRdb D gene call, TRBD1, has no DNA to confirm it. Germline CDR1 and CDR2: KGHSH and LQKENI. The CDR3 totals 13 residues. The CDR3 loop reads CASSPSDRWEQYF.

This rearrangement joins TRBV7-3 to TRBJ2-1. CDR3 length equals 15 residues. The germline gives CDR1 SGHTA, CDR2 FQGTGA. The CDR3 sequence is CASSLTGGFYNEQFF.

The chain couples TRBV3-1 to TRBJ2-3; without DNA, the TCRdb call of TRBD2 cannot be checked. This CDR3 contains 17 residues. CDR1 is LGHDT and CDR2 is YNNKEL in the germline V gene (reference sequence). The chain's CDR3 is CASSQAEIQGGADTQYF.

The genes are TRBV27 and TRBJ2-2; the TCRdb call, TRBD1, lacks DNA for checking. Germline V CDR1 and CDR2: MNHEY, SMNVEV (reference sequence). The CDR3 totals 14 residues. CDR3 sequence reads: CASSGLTGTGELFF.

The J gene is TRBJ1-5, the V gene TRBV2. Germline lookup yields CDR1 SNHLY and CDR2 FYNNEI. CDR3 size: 14 residues. The CDR3 sequence: CASTAGNGLGPQHF. The whole variable domain, remainder taken from reference TRBV2 and TRBJ1-5, is EPEVTQTPSHQVTQMGQEVILRCVPISNHLYFYWYRQILGQKVEFLVSFYNNEISEKSEIFDDQFSVERPDGSNFTLKIRSTKLEDSAMYFCASTAGNGLGPQHFGDGTRLSIL.

The chain links TRBV7-9 to TRBJ1-5; TCRdb proposes TRBD1, but this gene call is untestable without DNA. Per germline, CDR1 SEHNR and CDR2 FQNEAQ (reference sequence). The CDR3 length is 15 residues. CDR3 loop: CASSLDVGGQAPQHF.

The J gene is TRBJ1-2, the V gene TRBV28. This CDR3 contains 13 residues. Germline V gene lookup returns CDR1 MDHEN and CDR2 SYDVKM. This chain's CDR3 is CASRLPTSYGYTF.

The chain joins TRBV14 to TRBJ2-7. In germline, CDR1 is SGHDN, CDR2 FVKESK. The CDR3 sequence is 14 residues long. This CDR3 is CASSLVVGSYEQYF. The variable domain in full, with the rest retrieved from reference TRBV14 and TRBJ2-7, is EAGVTQFPSHSVIEKGQTVTLRCDPISGHDNLYWYRRVMGKEIKFLLHFVKESKQDESGMPNNRFLAERTGGTYSTLKVQPAELEDSGVYFCASSLVVGSYEQYFGPGTRLTVT.

The chain couples TRBV7-8 to TRBJ2-2. From germline, CDR1 is SGHVS and CDR2 FQNEAQ. The CDR3 is 15 residues long. This CDR3 reads CASSPERLPAGELFF.

The chain carries TRBV30 and TRBJ2-7; checking the TCRdb D call of TRBD1 is not possible without DNA. The CDR3 loop spans 13 amino acids. Germline CDR1 reads GTSNPN; CDR2 reads SVGIG (reference sequence). CDR3 sequence reads: CAWSSGQSYEQYF.